One and the same sample provided the 24 T cell receptor beta chains below, sequenced in a study of CD4 T cells in relation to SARS-CoV-2 and coronaviruses. CD4+ T cells from unexposed donors were obtained before the COVID-19 pandemic (2011-2018). After roughly ten days of culture, CD4+ T cells were isolated. Their recognized antigens are unknown. Assay: immunoSEQ multiplex PCR; the TCRdb copy retains only in-frame clones and omits some. The table lists fewer than 15,000 clones, 70% to 85% of them singletons, with about an eighth in the top ten. The source material was CD4+ T cells from PBMCs, cultured in vitro. These receptors all come from a human donor in good health.

The V call is TRBV5-6, the J call TRBJ1-5, with TRBD1 as a possible D gene (6 bases). CDR3 size: 15 residues. Per the germline V gene, CDR1 is SGHDT and CDR2 is YYEEEE. Between the trimmed V and J ends, which lost 0 bases and 1 base, there was a span of 8 bases. The CDR3 nucleotides read TGTGCCAGCAGCTTGGCAGGGGCCAGCAATCAGCCCCAGCATTTT. Translating it yields CASSLAGASNQPQHF.

CDR3 protein: CASSPQGQGILSEKLFF. CDR3 DNA sequence: TGTGCCAGCTCACCACAGGGACAGGGAATTCTAAGTGAAAAACTGTTTTTT. The chain recombines TRBV18 with TRBJ1-4, with TRBD1 matching over 9 bases. V trimming: 1 base; J trimming: 7 bases; junction bases outside the gene matches: 10. This CDR3 has 17 residues. Germline assignment: CDR1 KGHSH and CDR2 LQKENI.

J is TRBJ1-3 and V is TRBV19; TRBD1 matches at 7 bases. Trimming took 5 bases from V and 0 from J; bases not matched to a gene: 4. Germline CDR1 LNHDA, CDR2 SQIVND (reference sequence). This CDR3 region has 15 residues. CDR3 loop: CASSVQGTSGNTIYF. The DNA for the CDR3 is TGTGCCAGTAGTGTACAGGGGACCTCTGGAAACACCATATATTTT.

The chain has TRBV7-9 and TRBJ1-4, with a possible D match to TRBD1 (6 bases). With 1 base removed from V and 8 bases from J, the gap between germline ends came to 14 bases. Looked up from germline, CDR1 is SEHNR and CDR2 is FQNEAQ (reference sequence). CDR3 length equals 15 residues. The CDR3 loop reads CASSLGGDTFEKLFF. CDR3 DNA: TGTGCCAGCAGCTTAGGTGGGGACACATTCGAAAAACTGTTTTTT.

The chain is built from TRBV12-3 or TRBV12-4 and TRBJ1-6; D unclear. The CDR3 length is 13 residues. Deletions cut 3 bases from V and 8 bases from J, with 8 bases between. The DNA of the CDR3 is TGTGCCAGCAGTTTCCTTGCAGATTCACCCCTCCACTTT. This codes for CASSFLADSPLHF.

This clone was recorded a few times. The rearrangement uses TRBV5-6 and TRBJ1-4; D may be TRBD1 (6 bases). V lost 3 bases and J lost 8, with 17 bases in between. CDR3 length: 15 residues. The V gene's germline CDR1 is SGHDT and CDR2 YYEEEE. CDR3 DNA sequence: TGTGCCAGCAGCTACCTCGGGGGGCCTGGAGAAAAACTGTTTTTT. Residues: CASSYLGGPGEKLFF.

The rearrangement links TRBV3-1 (or the pseudogene TRBV3-2) to TRBJ2-7; 13 bases agree with TRBD2. V lost 6 bases and J lost 5; bases outside the gene matches: 7. The CDR3 is 15 residues long. Germline values: CDR1 LGHDT, CDR2 YNNKEL (reference sequence). The CDR3 region is CASRQTSGGAHEQYF. The CDR3 nucleotides are TGTGCCAGCAGGCAAACTAGCGGGGGGGCCCACGAGCAGTACTTC.

V is TRBV2 and J is TRBJ1-4; D remains ambiguous. Germline V gene data show CDR1 as SNHLY and CDR2 as FYNNEI. Trimming took 3 bases from V and 5 from J, leaving 7 bases between them. The CDR3 runs to 13 residues. CDR3 bases: TGTGCCAGCAGTGACAGGCCAAATGAAAAACTGTTTTTT. Its translation is CASSDRPNEKLFF.

This rearrangement joins TRBV9 to TRBJ2-7; D possibly matches TRBD1 or TRBD2 (5 bases each). Germline lookup yields CDR1 SGDLS and CDR2 YYNGEE. V shed 6 bases and J shed 7 bases, with 20 bases lying between them. This CDR3 comprises 14 residues. The CDR3 nucleotides are TGTGCCAGCACCACCGGGACCGCCGCGCGGGAGCAGTACTTC. It yields the protein CASTTGTAAREQYF.

The chain joins TRBV6-5 to TRBJ2-6; D is perhaps TRBD2 (6 bases). The CDR3 is made up of 12 amino acids. The V gene's germline CDR1 is MNHEY and CDR2 SVGAGI. V was cut by 11 bases and J by 2 bases, with 7 bases left in between. CDR3 sequence reads: CAGGPGANVLTF. CDR3 sequence (DNA): TGTGCCGGAGGGCCTGGGGCCAACGTCCTGACTTTC.

V gene TRBV25-1 combines with J gene TRBJ2-4; D remains ambiguous. Germline loops: CDR1 MGHDK, CDR2 SYGVNS. V was shortened by 4 bases and J by 2 bases, with 9 bases between the two germline ends. CDR3 length equals 14 residues. CDR3 nucleotides: TGTGCCAGCAGTGTGACGGGTACCAAAAACATTCAGTACTTC. Translated, it gives CASSVTGTKNIQYF.

The J gene is TRBJ1-1, the V gene TRBV7-9, with D perhaps TRBD1 (5 bases). The CDR3 is 17 amino acids. The ends were cut back, 7 bases at V and 1 base at J, with 22 bases in the middle. Germline-derived CDR1 and CDR2 are SEHNR and FQNEAQ (reference sequence). CDR3 bases: TGTGCCAGCACCTATCCGAGAGACCAGGGCGCGAACACTGAAGCTTTCTTT. Translating gives CASTYPRDQGANTEAFF.

V is TRBV11-2 and J is TRBJ2-5; 11 nucleotides match TRBD2. CDR1 is SGHAT, CDR2 FQNNGV, per germline. The CDR3 is 15 amino acids. Trimming at V came to 3 bases and at J to 2 bases, leaving 2 bases not matched to a gene. The CDR3 region has the DNA TGTGCCAGCAGCTTGGGACTAGCGGCGCAAGAGACCCAGTACTTC. The encoded protein is CASSLGLAAQETQYF.

The chain carries TRBV6-5 and TRBJ1-2, with a weak D call TRBD1 (6 bases). The CDR3 contains 15 residues. V was trimmed by 0 bases and J by 5 bases, leaving 13 bases between them. Per the germline V gene, CDR1 is MNHEY and CDR2 is SVGAGI. This CDR3 is CASSYSREGVYGYTF. DNA of the CDR3: TGTGCCAGCAGTTACTCGAGGGAGGGGGTTTATGGCTACACCTTC.

This clone was seen a single time. The genes are TRBV19 and TRBJ2-1; the match to TRBD2 covers 14 bases. This CDR3 contains 16 residues. Trimming took 4 bases from V and 6 from J; bases not matched to a gene: 5. Germline V gene lookup returns CDR1 LNHDA and CDR2 SQIVND (reference sequence). The CDR3, as DNA: TGTGCCAGTAGTACCCAGACTAGCGGGAGGGGCAATGAGCAGTTCTTC. It yields the protein CASSTQTSGRGNEQFF.

CDR3 sequence: CASRLRGKDQPQHF. CDR3 bases: TGTGCCAGCCGCCTGCGGGGGAAGGACCAGCCCCAGCATTTT. The chain recombines TRBV6-2 or TRBV6-3 with TRBJ1-5; D perhaps matches TRBD1 (5 bases). From germline, CDR1 is MNHEY and CDR2 SVGEGT. V was trimmed by 8 bases and J by 7 bases, leaving 18 bases between them. This CDR3 region has 14 residues.

Judged by abundance, this clone is large. This chain links TRBV11-3 with TRBJ1-1, with D hard to call. With 6 bases removed from V and 6 bases from J, the gap between germline ends came to 14 bases. This CDR3 spans 13 amino acids. Germline loops: CDR1 SGHNT, CDR2 YENEEA. Written as DNA, the CDR3 is TGTGCCAGCAGTTATGTAACGGCCTCTGAAGCTTTCTTT. Translated: CASSYVTASEAFF.

The chain combines TRBV10-3 with TRBJ2-1; maybe TRBD2 (6 bases). The ends were cut back, 4 bases at V and 7 bases at J, with 14 bases in the middle. The CDR3 is 14 amino acids. CDR1 is ENHRY and CDR2 is SYGVKD in the germline V gene. CDR3 nucleotide sequence: TGTGCCATCAGTGTAATAGCGGACGAAAATGAGCAGTTCTTC. Residues: CAISVIADENEQFF.

The CDR3 nucleotides read TGTGCCAGCAGCCCCCGACAGGGTATCCAAGAGACCCAGTACTTC. Translated, it gives CASSPRQGIQETQYF. The chain joins TRBV7-8 to TRBJ2-5, with TRBD1 matching over 7 bases. The trim removed 5 bases at V and 1 base at J, leaving 7 bases unmatched. Looked up from germline, CDR1 is SGHVS and CDR2 is FQNEAQ. The CDR3 sequence is 15 residues long.

This rearrangement joins TRBV5-6 to TRBJ1-6; D gene unclear. This CDR3 spans 16 amino acids. Trimming removed 2 bases from V and 7 bases from J, with 16 bases in between. Looked up from germline, CDR1 is SGHDT and CDR2 is YYEEEE. The CDR3 region has the DNA TGTGCCAGCAGCTTTATGAGTGTTATCATCAATTCACCCCTCCACTTT. It specifies CASSFMSVIINSPLHF.

The chain uses TRBV19 and TRBJ1-3; D not resolved. V gave up 5 bases and J gave up 0 bases, with 8 bases separating them. In germline, CDR1 is LNHDA, CDR2 SQIVND (reference sequence). The CDR3 is 14 residues long. In nucleotides, the CDR3 is TGTGCCAGTAGTTGGATTTCCTCTGGAAACACCATATATTTT. Residues: CASSWISSGNTIYF.

The chain uses TRBV7-2 and TRBJ2-1; TRBD1 agrees at 8 bases. Germline-derived CDR1 and CDR2 are SGHTA and FQGNSA. Trimming took 1 base from V and 1 from J; bases not matched to a gene: 6. The CDR3 sequence is 17 residues long. CDR3 coding DNA: TGTGCCAGCAGCTTAGATTGGGGACAGGTTTCCTACAATGAGCAGTTCTTC. Residues: CASSLDWGQVSYNEQFF.

The table lists this clone with a count of one. The rearrangement uses TRBV5-1 and TRBJ1-1, with a tentative D call TRBD1 (5 bases). This CDR3 spans 14 amino acids. Germline V gives CDR1 SGHRS, CDR2 YFSETQ. V was shortened by 4 bases and J by 4 bases, with 14 bases between the two germline ends. Here the CDR3 reads CASSIEGGGTEAFF. In DNA form, the CDR3 reads TGCGCCAGCAGCATCGAGGGTGGGGGCACTGAAGCTTTCTTT.

The chain carries TRBV6-5 and TRBJ1-4; no clear D. The V and J ends lost 0 bases and 8 bases respectively, with 13 bases between them. From germline, CDR1 is MNHEY and CDR2 SVGAGI. The CDR3 runs to 15 residues. The CDR3 DNA is TGTGCCAGCAGTTACTCGTATGGGGTTCAAGAAAAACTGTTTTTT. This sequence encodes CASSYSYGVQEKLFF.